The entry that follows covers one T cell receptor (beta chain) sequence. Its antigen is currently unknown. The data originate from a study of graft-versus-host responses after intestinal transplantation. About the study: Those transplanted obtained multivisceral, liver-intestinal, or isolated intestinal grafts. Anti-thymocyte globulin induction, then tacrolimus and steroids for approximately 3 years, went to all recipients.

General study findings and limits: Association was observed between peak circulating GvH clone levels and early post-transplant HvG declines. Some GvH clones were seen earlier in gut or blood, suggesting intestinal origin.

V was pared by 8 bases and J by 9 bases, with 10 bases of the junction left unmatched. The CDR3 is 15 residues long. Per the germline V gene, CDR1 is MDHEN and CDR2 is SYDVKM. Profiling relied on immunoSEQ multiplex PCR, and the TCRdb table lists in-frame clones only, not all of them. The profile covers 30,000 or so clones, with roughly 80% appearing a single time and around a fifth taken by the ten largest. The chain employs TRBV28 and TRBJ2-1; 13 bases are shared with TRBD2. This TCR came from a human donor who received an intestinal transplant. Material: unstimulated CD8+ T cells sorted from spleen or lymph node cells, obtained before intestinal transplant. The CDR3, as DNA: TGTGCCAGCGGGTTCGGACTAGCGGGGGAAGGTGAGCAGTTCTTC. Protein sequence: CASGFGLAGEGEQFF.